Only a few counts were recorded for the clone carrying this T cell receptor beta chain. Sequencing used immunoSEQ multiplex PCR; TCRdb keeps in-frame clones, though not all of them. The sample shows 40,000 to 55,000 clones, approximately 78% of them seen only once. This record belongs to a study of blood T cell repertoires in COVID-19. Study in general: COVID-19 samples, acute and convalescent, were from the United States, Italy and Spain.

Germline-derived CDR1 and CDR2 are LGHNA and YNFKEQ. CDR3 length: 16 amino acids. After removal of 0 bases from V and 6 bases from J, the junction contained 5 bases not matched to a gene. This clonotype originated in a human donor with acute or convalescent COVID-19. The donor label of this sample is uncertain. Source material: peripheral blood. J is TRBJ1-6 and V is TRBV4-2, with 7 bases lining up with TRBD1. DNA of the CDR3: TGTGCCAGCAGCCAAGATCCGGGACAGATTAATTCACCCCTCCACTTT. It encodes CASSQDPGQINSPLHF.